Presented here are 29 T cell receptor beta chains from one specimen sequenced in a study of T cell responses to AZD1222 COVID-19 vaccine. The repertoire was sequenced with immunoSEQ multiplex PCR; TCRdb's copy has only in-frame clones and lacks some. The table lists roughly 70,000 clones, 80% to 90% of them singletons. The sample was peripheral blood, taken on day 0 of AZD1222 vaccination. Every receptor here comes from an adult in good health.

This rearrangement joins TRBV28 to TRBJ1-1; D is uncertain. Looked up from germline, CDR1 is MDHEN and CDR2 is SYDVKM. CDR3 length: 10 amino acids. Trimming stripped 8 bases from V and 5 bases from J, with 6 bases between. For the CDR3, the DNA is TGTGCCAGCGTAGGGACTGAAGCTTTCTTT. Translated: CASVGTEAFF.

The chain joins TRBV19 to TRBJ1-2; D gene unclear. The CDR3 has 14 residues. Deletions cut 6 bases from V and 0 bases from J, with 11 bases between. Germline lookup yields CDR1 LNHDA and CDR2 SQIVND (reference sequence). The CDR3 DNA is TGTGCCAGTAGCGATCCGGGGTCTAACTATGGCTACACCTTC. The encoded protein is CASSDPGSNYGYTF.

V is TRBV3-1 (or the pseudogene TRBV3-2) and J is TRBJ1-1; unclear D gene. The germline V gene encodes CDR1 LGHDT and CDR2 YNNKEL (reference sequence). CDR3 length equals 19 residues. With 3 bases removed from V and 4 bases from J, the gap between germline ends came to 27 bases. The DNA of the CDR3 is TGTGCCAGCAGCCATCAGGAGGGTCGGGGAGGCGGATTGGGCACTGAAGCTTTCTTT. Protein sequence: CASSHQEGRGGGLGTEAFF.

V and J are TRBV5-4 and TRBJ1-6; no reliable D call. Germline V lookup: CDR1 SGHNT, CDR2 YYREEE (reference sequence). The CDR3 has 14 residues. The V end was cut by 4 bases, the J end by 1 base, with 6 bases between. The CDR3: CASSTASYNSPLHF. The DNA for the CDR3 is TGTGCCAGCAGCACAGCATCCTATAATTCACCCCTCCACTTT.

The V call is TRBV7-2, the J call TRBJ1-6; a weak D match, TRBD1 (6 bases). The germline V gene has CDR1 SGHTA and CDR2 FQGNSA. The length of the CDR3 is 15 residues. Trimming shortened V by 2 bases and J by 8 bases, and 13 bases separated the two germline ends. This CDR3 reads CASSLITDSYSPLHF. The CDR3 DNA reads TGTGCCAGCAGCTTAATTACGGACAGCTATTCACCCCTCCACTTT. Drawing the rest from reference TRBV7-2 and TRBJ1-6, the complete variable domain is GAGVSQSPSNKVTEKGKDVELRCDPISGHTALYWYRQSLGQGLEFLIYFQGNSAPDKSGLPSDRFSAERTGGSVSTLTIQRTQQEDSAVYLCASSLITDSYSPLHFGNGTRLTVT.

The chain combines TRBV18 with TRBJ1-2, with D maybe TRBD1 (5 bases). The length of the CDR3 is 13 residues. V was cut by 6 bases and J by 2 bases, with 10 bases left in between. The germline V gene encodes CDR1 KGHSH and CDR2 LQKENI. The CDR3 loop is CASSGTVNYGYTF. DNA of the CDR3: TGTGCCAGCTCCGGGACGGTCAACTATGGCTACACCTTC.

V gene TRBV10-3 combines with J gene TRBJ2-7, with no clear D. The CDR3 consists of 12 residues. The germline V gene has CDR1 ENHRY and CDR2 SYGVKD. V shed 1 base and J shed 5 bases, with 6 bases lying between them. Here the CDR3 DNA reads TGTGCCATCAGTGAGTATAGTAACGAGCAGTACTTC. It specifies CAISEYSNEQYF.

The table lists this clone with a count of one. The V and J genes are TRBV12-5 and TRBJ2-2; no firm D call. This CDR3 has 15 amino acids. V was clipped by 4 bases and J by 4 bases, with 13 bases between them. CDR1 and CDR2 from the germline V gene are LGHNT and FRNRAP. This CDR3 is CASGWEAMGTGELFF. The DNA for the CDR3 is TGTGCTAGTGGTTGGGAAGCAATGGGCACCGGGGAGCTGTTTTTT.

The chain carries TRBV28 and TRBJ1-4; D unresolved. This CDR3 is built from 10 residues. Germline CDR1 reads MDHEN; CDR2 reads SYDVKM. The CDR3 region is CVAGNEKLFF. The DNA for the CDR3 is TGTGTCGCGGGTAATGAAAAACTGTTTTTT.

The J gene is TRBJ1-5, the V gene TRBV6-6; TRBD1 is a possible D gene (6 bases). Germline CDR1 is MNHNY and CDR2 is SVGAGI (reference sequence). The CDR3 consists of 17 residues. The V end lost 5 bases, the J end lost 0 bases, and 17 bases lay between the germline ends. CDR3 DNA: TGTGCCAGCAGTCCCGGGGGGGGCGAATATAGCAATCAGCCCCAGCATTTT. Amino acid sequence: CASSPGGGEYSNQPQHF.

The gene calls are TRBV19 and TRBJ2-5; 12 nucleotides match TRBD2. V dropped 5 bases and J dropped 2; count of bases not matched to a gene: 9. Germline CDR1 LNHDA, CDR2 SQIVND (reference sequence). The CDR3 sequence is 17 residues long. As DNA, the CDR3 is TGTGCCAGTAGTCCGTCCGGGACTAGCGGGTCACAAGAGACCCAGTACTTC. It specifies CASSPSGTSGSQETQYF.

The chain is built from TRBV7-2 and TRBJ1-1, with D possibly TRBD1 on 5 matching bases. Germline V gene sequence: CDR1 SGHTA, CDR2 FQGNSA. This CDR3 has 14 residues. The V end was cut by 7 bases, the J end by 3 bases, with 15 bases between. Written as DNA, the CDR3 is TGTGCCAGCACCCTACCGGGGGGATACACTGAAGCTTTCTTT. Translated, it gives CASTLPGGYTEAFF.

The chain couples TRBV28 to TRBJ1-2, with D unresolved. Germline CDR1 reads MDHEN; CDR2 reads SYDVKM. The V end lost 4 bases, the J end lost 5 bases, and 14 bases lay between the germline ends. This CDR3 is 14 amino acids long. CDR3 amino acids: CASSWTGFPYGYTF. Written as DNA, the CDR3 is TGTGCCAGCAGTTGGACGGGTTTCCCTTATGGCTACACCTTC.

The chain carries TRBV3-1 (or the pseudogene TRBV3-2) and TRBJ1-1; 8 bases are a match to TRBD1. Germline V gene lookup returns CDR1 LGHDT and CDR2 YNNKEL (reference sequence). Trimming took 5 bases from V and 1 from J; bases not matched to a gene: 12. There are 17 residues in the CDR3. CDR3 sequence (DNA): TGTGCCAGCAGCGACACCCTTGGGGACAGGAGGAACACTGAAGCTTTCTTT. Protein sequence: CASSDTLGDRRNTEAFF.

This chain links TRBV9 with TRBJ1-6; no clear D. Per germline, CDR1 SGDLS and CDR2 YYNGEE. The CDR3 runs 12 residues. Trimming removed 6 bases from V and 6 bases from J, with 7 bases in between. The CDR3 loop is CASIRLNSPLHF. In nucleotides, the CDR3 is TGTGCCAGCATCCGGCTTAATTCACCCCTCCACTTT.

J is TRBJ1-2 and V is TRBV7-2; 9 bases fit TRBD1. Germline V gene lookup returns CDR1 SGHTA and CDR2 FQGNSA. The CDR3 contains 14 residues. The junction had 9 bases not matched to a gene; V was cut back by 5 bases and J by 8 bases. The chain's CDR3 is CASSTYGQGRGYTF. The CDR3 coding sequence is TGTGCCAGCAGCACGTACGGACAGGGGAGAGGCTACACCTTC. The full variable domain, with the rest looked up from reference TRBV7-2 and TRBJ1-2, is GAGVSQSPSNKVTEKGKDVELRCDPISGHTALYWYRQSLGQGLEFLIYFQGNSAPDKSGLPSDRFSAERTGGSVSTLTIQRTQQEDSAVYLCASSTYGQGRGYTFGSGTRLTVV.

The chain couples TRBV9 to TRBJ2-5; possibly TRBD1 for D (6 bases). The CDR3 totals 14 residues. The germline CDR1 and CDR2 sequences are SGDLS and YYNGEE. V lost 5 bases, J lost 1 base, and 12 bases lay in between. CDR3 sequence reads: CASSSGASQETQYF. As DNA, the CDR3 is TGTGCCAGCAGTTCAGGGGCCTCCCAAGAGACCCAGTACTTC.

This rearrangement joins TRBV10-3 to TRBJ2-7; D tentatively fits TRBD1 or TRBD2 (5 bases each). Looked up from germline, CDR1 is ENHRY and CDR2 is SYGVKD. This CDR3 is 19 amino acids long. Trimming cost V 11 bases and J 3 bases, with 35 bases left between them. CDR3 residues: CAPRLCRGLDPLPHYEQYF. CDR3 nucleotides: TGTGCCCCACGTCTATGTCGGGGCCTCGACCCGTTACCTCACTACGAGCAGTACTTC.

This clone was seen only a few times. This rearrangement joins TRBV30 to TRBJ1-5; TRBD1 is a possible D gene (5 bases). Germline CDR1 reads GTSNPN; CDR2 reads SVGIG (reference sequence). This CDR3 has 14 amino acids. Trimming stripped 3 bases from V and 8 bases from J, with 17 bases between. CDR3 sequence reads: CAWSRNRGVEPQHF. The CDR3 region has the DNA TGTGCCTGGAGCCGGAACCGGGGGGTCGAGCCCCAGCATTTT.

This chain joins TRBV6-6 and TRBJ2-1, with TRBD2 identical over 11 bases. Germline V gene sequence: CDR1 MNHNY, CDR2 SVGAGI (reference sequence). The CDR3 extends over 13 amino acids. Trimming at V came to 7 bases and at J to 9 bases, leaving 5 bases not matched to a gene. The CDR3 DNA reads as TGTGCCAGCATTACGGGACTAGCGGCTGAGCAGTTCTTC. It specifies CASITGLAAEQFF.

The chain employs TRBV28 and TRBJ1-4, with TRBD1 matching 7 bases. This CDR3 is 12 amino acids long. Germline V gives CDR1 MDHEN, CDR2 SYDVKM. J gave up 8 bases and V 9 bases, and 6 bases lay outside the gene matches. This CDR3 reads CASCEQGEKLFF. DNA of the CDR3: TGTGCCAGTTGTGAACAGGGGGAAAAACTGTTTTTT.

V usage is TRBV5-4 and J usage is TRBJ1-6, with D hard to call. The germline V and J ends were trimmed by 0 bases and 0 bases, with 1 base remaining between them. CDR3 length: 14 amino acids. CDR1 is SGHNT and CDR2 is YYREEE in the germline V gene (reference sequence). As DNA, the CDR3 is TGTGCCAGCAGCTTGGACTCCTATAATTCACCCCTCCACTTT. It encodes CASSLDSYNSPLHF.

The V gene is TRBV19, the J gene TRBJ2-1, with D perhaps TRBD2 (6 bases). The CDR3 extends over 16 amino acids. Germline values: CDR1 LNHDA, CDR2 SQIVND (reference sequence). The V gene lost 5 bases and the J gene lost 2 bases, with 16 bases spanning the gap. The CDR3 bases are TGTGCCAGTAGTTCTCGGGAGTTGGGAGCCTACAATGAGCAGTTCTTC. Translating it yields CASSSRELGAYNEQFF.

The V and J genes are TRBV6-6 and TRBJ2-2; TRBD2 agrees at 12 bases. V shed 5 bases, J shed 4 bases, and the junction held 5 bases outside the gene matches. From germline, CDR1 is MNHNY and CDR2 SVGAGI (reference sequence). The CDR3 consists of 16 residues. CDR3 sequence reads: CASSHGLAGFTGELFF. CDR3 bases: TGTGCCAGCAGTCACGGACTAGCGGGATTCACCGGGGAGCTGTTTTTT.

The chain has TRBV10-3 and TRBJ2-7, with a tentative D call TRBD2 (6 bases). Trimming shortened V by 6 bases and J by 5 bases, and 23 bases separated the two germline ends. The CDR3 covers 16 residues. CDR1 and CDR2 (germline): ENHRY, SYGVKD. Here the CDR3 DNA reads TGTGCCATCAGCCTGGGGCCGCCGACTAGTTCCCACGAGCAGTACTTC. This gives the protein CAISLGPPTSSHEQYF.

CDR3 residues: CASRTTTGNTEAFF. CDR3 in DNA: TGTGCCAGCAGGACCACGACAGGGAACACTGAAGCTTTCTTT. This chain connects TRBV28 to TRBJ1-1; weak D call: TRBD1 (6 bases). The CDR3 has 14 amino acids. The V and J ends lost 6 bases and 1 base respectively, with 12 bases between them. CDR1 is MDHEN and CDR2 is SYDVKM in the germline V gene.

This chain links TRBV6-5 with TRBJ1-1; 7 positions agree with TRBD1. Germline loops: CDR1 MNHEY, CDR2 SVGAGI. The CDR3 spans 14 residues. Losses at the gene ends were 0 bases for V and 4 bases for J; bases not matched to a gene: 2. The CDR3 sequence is CASSYSTGATEAFF. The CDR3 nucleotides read TGTGCCAGCAGTTACTCCACAGGGGCCACTGAAGCTTTCTTT.

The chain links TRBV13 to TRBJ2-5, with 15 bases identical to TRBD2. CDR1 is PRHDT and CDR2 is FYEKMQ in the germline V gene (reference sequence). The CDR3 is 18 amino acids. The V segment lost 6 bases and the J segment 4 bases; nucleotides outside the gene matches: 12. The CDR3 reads CASSPGLAGGWHRETQYF. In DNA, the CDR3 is TGTGCCAGCAGTCCAGGACTAGCGGGGGGGTGGCACCGAGAGACCCAGTACTTC.

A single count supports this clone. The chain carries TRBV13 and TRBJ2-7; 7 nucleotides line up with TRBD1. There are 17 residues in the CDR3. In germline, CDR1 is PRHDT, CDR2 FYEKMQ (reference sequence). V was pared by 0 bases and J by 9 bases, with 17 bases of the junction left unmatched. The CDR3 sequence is CASSLGVVQGELPRQYF. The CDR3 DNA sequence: TGTGCCAGCAGCTTAGGGGTAGTTCAGGGGGAACTGCCACGGCAGTACTTC.